These T cell receptor beta chains were read from a single sample in a study of blood T cell repertoires in COVID-19. Using immunoSEQ multiplex PCR, the repertoire was profiled, and TCRdb retains in-frame clones only, with some absent. This table has around 87,000 clones, approximately 87% appearing once. Sequenced material: peripheral blood. All receptors derive from a human donor with active COVID-19. The donor label of this sample is uncertain. The CDR3 runs from the conserved cysteine through the conserved F or W. The D gene is left open where the match is weak. The size of a clone is reported for some rows only, either as once, few or many, or as a class for expanded clones.

TRBV19	.	TRBJ1-1	.	TGTGCCACATTAAGGCGGGGGACGGCCCCGAACACTGAAGCTTTCTTT	CATLRRGTAPNTEAFF
TRBV12-3/TRBV12-4	.	TRBJ2-1	.	TGTGCCAGCAGTTTTTCCCGGGAGCAGTTCTTC	CASSFSREQFF
TRBV6-5	.	TRBJ1-5	.	TGTGCCAGCGGGCCCGGGATTCGCAATCAGCCCCAGCATTTT	CASGPGIRNQPQHF
TRBV4-2	.	TRBJ1-1	.	TGTGCCAGCAGCCAGACGGACAGAGTGAACACTGAAGCTTTCTTT	CASSQTDRVNTEAFF
TRBV7-9	.	TRBJ2-3	TRBD2	TGTGCCAGCAGCTTTAGAGCGGGGGTGGATACGCAGTATTTT	CASSFRAGVDTQYF
TRBV6-5	.	TRBJ1-3	.	TGTGCCAGCAGTTACGCCAGTACAGTGAAAGGAAACACCATATATTTT	CASSYASTVKGNTIYF
TRBV19	few	TRBJ1-5	TRBD1	TGTGCCAGTGGACAGGGGGCTTATAGCAATCAGCCCCAGCATTTT	CASGQGAYSNQPQHF
TRBV30	.	TRBJ1-1	.	TGTGCCTGTACAGGTTACACTGAAGCTTTCTTT	CACTGYTEAFF
TRBV7-9	.	TRBJ2-2	TRBD2	TGTGCCAGCAGCCCGACTAGCGGAAGATCCGGCACCGGGGAGCTGTTTTTT	CASSPTSGRSGTGELFF
TRBV7-2	.	TRBJ1-2	.	TGTGCCAGCAGCTTAGGGAGGGGAATGTTTGGCTACACCTTC	CASSLGRGMFGYTF
TRBV10-2	.	TRBJ1-2	.	TGCGCCAGCAGCGGGACATACTATGGCTACACCTTC	CASSGTYYGYTF
TRBV7-2	.	TRBJ2-7	.	TGTGCCAGCAGCTCCGGACAGTATACCTACGAGCAGTACTTC	CASSSGQYTYEQYF
TRBV12-3/TRBV12-4	.	TRBJ1-2	.	TGTGCCAGCAGGATAACAGGGTCCTATGGCTACACCTTC	CASRITGSYGYTF
TRBV6-5	.	TRBJ1-1	TRBD1	TGTGCCAGCAGTTACCCGGGACAGGGGGCGAGAGCTTTCTTT	CASSYPGQGARAFF
TRBV9	.	TRBJ2-2	.	TGTGCCAGCAGCCCCCAGGGGACGAACACCGGGGAGCTGTTTTTT	CASSPQGTNTGELFF
TRBV28	.	TRBJ1-1	.	TGTGCCAGCAAGAGCGAGAACACTGAAGCTTTCTTT	CASKSENTEAFF
TRBV2	.	TRBJ2-7	.	TGTGCCAGCTTGCCAGGGGTGTACGAGCAGTACTTC	CASLPGVYEQYF
TRBV6-6	.	TRBJ2-7	TRBD1	TGTGCCAGCAGCTCACAGGGACAGGGGGCGAGTAACCCCCCCCGTAGCACCTACGAGCAGTACTTC	CASSSQGQGASNPPRSTYEQYF
TRBV7-9	few	TRBJ1-5	.	TGTGCCAGCAGCAGATTCCAAGGGGTTCAGAATCAGCCCCAGCATTTT	CASSRFQGVQNQPQHF
TRBV5-1	.	TRBJ2-1	.	TGCGCCAGCTCCGGGGGGCCCGGGAATGAGCAGTTCTTC	CASSGGPGNEQFF
TRBV19	.	TRBJ1-5	.	TGTGCCAGTAGTAGCCGGGGATATAGCAATCAGCCCCAGCATTTT	CASSSRGYSNQPQHF
TRBV3-1/TRBV3-2	.	TRBJ2-2	TRBD2	TGTGCCAGCAGCCCGGACCCAAGCGGGGCCTACACCGGGGAGCTGTTTTTT	CASSPDPSGAYTGELFF
TRBV10-1	once	TRBJ2-1	TRBD2	TGCGCCAGCAGTGGGACTAGCGGGAGAAATGAGCAGTTCTTC	CASSGTSGRNEQFF
TRBV5-1	.	TRBJ2-1	TRBD2	TGCGCCAGCAGCGCAGGACTAGCGGGGCCCTACAATGAGCAGTTCTTC	CASSAGLAGPYNEQFF
TRBV7-2	.	TRBJ1-3	TRBD1	TGTGCCAGCAGCTTAGTCGGGCCAAGACAGGGGATAGGAGGAAACACCATATATTTT	CASSLVGPRQGIGGNTIYF
TRBV30	few	TRBJ1-5	.	TGTGCCTGGATTATGACAACTAATCAGCCCCAGCATTTT	CAWIMTTNQPQHF
TRBV27	once	TRBJ2-7	.	TGTGCCAGCAGTCTCACAGGGCTGGATAATGGCGAGCAGTACTTC	CASSLTGLDNGEQYF
TRBV6-2/TRBV6-3	few	TRBJ2-3	.	TGTGCCAGCAGTCTCTCCGGGACTTCCCCTGACCCAGGCACAGATACGCAGTATTTT	CASSLSGTSPDPGTDTQYF
TRBV30	.	TRBJ2-1	.	TGTGCCTGGAGTCCGAGGTGGGATGAGCAGTTCTTC	CAWSPRWDEQFF
TRBV7-2	once	TRBJ2-1	TRBD2	TGTGCCAGCAGCTTAGCGAGCCTAGCGGGGGGGTACAATGAGCAGTTCTTC	CASSLASLAGGYNEQFF
TRBV4-1	.	TRBJ1-1	TRBD1	TGCGCCAGCAGCCAAGATGACAGGGTGGGTTACACTGAAGCTTTCTTT	CASSQDDRVGYTEAFF
TRBV12-5	.	TRBJ2-2	TRBD2	TGTGCTAGTGGTCTTGGACTAGGGAACACCGGGGAGCTGTTTTTT	CASGLGLGNTGELFF
TRBV9	.	TRBJ1-3	TRBD1	TGTGCCAGCAGCGTAGGGACAGGGGCAGGAAACACCATATATTTT	CASSVGTGAGNTIYF
TRBV2	.	TRBJ1-3	.	TGTGCCAGCAGACGACATCGAACAGACTCTGGAAACACCATATATTTT	CASRRHRTDSGNTIYF
TRBV3-1/TRBV3-2	.	TRBJ2-3	.	TGTGCCAGCAGCGAAAGGGGGCGGGGCCGCACAGATACGCAGTATTTT	CASSERGRGRTDTQYF
TRBV12-3/TRBV12-4	.	TRBJ2-3	.	TGTGCCAGCAGCCGAAGCACAGGGAATTGTTATTTT	CASSRSTGNCYF
TRBV4-2	once	TRBJ1-2	.	TGTGCCAGCAGCCAATGGAAGACCGGGGGCTATGGCTACACCTTC	CASSQWKTGGYGYTF
TRBV28	once	TRBJ2-7	TRBD2	TGTGCCAGCAGTCCCCCCGACGTCGCGGGGGGGCTTGAGCAGTACTTC	CASSPPDVAGGLEQYF
TRBV6-1	.	TRBJ2-1	TRBD2	TGTGCCAGCAGTGGGCCGGGAGGGGGTCGGGCATACAATGAGCAGTTCTTC	CASSGPGGGRAYNEQFF
TRBV28	few	TRBJ1-5	TRBD1	TGTGCCAGCAGTCCTATAGGGACAGTAGAAAATCAGCCCCAGCATTTT	CASSPIGTVENQPQHF
TRBV19	.	TRBJ2-6	TRBD1	TGTGCCAGTAGTCAGTTTTTAACCGGGACAGGGGGCGCTGGGGCCAACGTCCTGACTTTC	CASSQFLTGTGGAGANVLTF
TRBV19	once	TRBJ1-3	TRBD1	TGTGCCAGTAGAAGGACAGGGGCTGGAAACACCATATATTTT	CASRRTGAGNTIYF
TRBV11-2	once	TRBJ2-7	TRBD1	TGTGCCAGCAGCTTAGCTATGACAGGGCCATACGAGCAGTACTTC	CASSLAMTGPYEQYF